Detailed here is one TCR beta chain. The antigen is not known. The data derive from a study of cytomegalovirus exposure and HLA in healthy donors. Study findings and constraints: Researchers reported from a later analysis that most CMV-associated TCR beta chains appeared HLA-restricted. The listing of 150 to 200 TCR beta chains classed them as cytomegalovirus-associated.

With 60 Vbeta and 13 Jbeta primers, the PCR was carried out. Using immunoSEQ multiplex PCR, the repertoire was profiled, and TCRdb retains in-frame clones only, with some absent. The repertoire holds 120,000 to 150,000 clones, with roughly 80% as singletons. The CDR3 runs 16 residues. Per the germline V gene, CDR1 is SGDLS and CDR2 is YYNGEE. The V segment lost 5 bases and the J segment 0 bases; nucleotides outside the gene matches: 9. This receptor was identified in a woman aged 25-40 years in good health and CMV-seronegative. Sequencing used PBMCs. The rearrangement links TRBV9 to TRBJ1-2; 8 positions agree with TRBD1. CDR3 amino acids: CASRRTGNRANYGYTF. DNA of the CDR3: TGTGCCAGCAGACGGACAGGGAATAGAGCTAACTATGGCTACACCTTC. Using reference TRBV9 and TRBJ1-2 for the parts outside the CDR3, the full variable domain is DSGVTQTPKHLITATGQRVTLRCSPRSGDLSVYWYQQSLDQGLQFLIQYYNGEERAKGNILERFSAQQFPDLHSELNLSSLELGDSALYFCASRRTGNRANYGYTFGSGTRLTVV.